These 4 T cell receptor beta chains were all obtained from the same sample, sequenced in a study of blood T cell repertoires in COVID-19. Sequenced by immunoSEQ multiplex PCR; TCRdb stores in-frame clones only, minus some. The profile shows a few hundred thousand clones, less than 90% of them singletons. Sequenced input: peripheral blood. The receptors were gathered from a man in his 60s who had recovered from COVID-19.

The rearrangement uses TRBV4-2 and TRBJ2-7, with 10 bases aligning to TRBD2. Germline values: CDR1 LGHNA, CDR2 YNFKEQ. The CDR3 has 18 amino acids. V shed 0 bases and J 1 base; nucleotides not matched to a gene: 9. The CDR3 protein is CASSQERLAGVGSYEQYF. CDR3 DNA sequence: TGTGCCAGCAGCCAAGAGCGCCTAGCGGGAGTTGGATCCTACGAGCAGTACTTC.

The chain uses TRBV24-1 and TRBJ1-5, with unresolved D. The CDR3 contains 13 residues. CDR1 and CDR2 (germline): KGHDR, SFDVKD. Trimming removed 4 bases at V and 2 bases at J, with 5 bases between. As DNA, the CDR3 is TGTGCCACCAGTGACCCCGGCAATCAGCCCCAGCATTTT. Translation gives CATSDPGNQPQHF.

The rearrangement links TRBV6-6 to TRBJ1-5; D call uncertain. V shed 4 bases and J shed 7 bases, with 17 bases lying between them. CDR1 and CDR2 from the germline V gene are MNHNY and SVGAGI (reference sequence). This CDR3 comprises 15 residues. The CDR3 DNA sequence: TGTGCCAGCAGTTCTCGGCCCGGGGATGGACAGCCCCAGCATTTT. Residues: CASSSRPGDGQPQHF.

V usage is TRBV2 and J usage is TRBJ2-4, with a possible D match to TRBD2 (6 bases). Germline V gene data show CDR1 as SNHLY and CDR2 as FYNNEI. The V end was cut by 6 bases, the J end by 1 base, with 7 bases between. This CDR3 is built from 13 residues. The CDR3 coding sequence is TGTGCCAGCAGAGGAGGGGCCAAAAACATTCAGTACTTC. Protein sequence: CASRGGAKNIQYF.